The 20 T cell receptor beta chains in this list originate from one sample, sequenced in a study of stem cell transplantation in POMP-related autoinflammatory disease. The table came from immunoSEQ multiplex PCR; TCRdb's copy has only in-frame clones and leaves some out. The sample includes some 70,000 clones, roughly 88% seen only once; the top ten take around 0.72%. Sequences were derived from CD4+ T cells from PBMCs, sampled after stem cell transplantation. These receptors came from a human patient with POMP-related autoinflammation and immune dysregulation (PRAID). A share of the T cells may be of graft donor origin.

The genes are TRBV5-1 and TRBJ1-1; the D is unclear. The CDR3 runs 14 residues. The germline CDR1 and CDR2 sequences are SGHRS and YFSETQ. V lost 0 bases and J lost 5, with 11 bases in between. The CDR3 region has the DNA TGCGCCAGCAGCTTGGCCGGCAGTGGTACTGAAGCTTTCTTT. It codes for CASSLAGSGTEAFF.

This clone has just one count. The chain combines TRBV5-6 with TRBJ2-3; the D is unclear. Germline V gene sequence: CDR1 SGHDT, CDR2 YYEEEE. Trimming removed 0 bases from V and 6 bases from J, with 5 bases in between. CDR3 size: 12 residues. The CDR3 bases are TGTGCCAGCAGCTTGGTACGGGATACGCAGTATTTT. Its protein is CASSLVRDTQYF.

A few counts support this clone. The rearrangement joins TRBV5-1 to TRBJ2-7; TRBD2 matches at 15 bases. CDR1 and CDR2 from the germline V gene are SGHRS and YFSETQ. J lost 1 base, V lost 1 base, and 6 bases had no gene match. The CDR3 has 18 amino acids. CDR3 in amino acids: CASSLRGLAGGKSYEQYF. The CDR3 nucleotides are TGCGCCAGCAGCTTGAGAGGACTAGCGGGAGGGAAGTCCTACGAGCAGTACTTC.

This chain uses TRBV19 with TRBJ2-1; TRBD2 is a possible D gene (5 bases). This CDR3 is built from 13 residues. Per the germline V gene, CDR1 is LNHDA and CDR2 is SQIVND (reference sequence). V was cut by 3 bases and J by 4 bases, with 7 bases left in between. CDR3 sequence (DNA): TGTGCCAGTAGTATCACGGGGTACAATGAGCAGTTCTTC. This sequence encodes CASSITGYNEQFF.

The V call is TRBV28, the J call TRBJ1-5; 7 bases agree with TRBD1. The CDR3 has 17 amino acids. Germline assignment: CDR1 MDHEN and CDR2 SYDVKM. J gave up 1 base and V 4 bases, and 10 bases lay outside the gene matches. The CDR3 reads CASSSMTGRESNQPQHF. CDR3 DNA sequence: TGTGCCAGCAGTTCGATGACAGGGAGGGAGAGCAATCAGCCCCAGCATTTT. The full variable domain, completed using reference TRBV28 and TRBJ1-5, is DVKVTQSSRYLVKRTGEKVFLECVQDMDHENMFWYRQDPGLGLRLIYFSYDVKMKEKGDIPEGYSVSREKKERFSLILESASTNQTSMYLCASSSMTGRESNQPQHFGDGTRLSIL.

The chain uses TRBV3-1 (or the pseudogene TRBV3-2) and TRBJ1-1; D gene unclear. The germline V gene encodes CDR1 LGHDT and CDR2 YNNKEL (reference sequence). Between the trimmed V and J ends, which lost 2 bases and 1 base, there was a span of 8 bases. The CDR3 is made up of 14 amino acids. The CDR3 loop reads CASSQPPENTEAFF. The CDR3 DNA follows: TGTGCCAGCAGCCAACCTCCTGAGAACACTGAAGCTTTCTTT.

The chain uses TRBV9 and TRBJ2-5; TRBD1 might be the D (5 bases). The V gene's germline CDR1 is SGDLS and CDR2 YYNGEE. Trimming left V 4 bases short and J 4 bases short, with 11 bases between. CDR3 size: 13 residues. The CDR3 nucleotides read TGTGCCAGCAGCCTAGGGGTTTCAGAGACCCAGTACTTC. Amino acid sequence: CASSLGVSETQYF.

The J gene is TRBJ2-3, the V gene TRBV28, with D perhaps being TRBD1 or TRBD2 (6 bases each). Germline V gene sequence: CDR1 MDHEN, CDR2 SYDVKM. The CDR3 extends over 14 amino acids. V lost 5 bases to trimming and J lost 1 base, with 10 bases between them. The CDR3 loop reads CASSLGGRTDTQYF. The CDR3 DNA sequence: TGTGCCAGCAGTCTTGGGGGGCGCACAGATACGCAGTATTTT.

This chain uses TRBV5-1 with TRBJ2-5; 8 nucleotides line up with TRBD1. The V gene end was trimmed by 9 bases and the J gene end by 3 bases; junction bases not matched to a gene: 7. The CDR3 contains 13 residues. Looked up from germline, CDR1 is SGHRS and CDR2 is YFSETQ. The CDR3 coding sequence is TGCGCCATCCGGGACAGGCCCAAAGAGACCCAGTACTTC. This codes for CAIRDRPKETQYF.

CDR3 loop: CASSIASGAQETQYF. In nucleotides, the CDR3 is TGTGCCAGTAGTATAGCCTCCGGGGCGCAAGAGACCCAGTACTTC. J is TRBJ2-5 and V is TRBV19; TRBD1 or TRBD2 may be the D gene (5 bases each). Per germline, CDR1 LNHDA and CDR2 SQIVND (reference sequence). This CDR3 has 15 residues. Trimming left V 1 base short and J 2 bases short, with 11 bases between.

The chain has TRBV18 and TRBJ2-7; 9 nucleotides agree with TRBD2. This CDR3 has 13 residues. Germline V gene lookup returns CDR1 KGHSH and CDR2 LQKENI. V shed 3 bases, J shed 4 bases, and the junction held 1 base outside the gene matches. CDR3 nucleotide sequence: TGTGCCAGCTCACCCACTAGCGGGTACGAGCAGTACTTC. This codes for CASSPTSGYEQYF.

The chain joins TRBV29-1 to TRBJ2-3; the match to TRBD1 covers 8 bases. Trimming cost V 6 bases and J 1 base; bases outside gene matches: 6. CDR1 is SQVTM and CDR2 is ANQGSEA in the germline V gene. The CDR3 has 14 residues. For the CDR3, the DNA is TGCAGCGTACGGCCGGGACAGGGCACAGATACGCAGTATTTT. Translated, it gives CSVRPGQGTDTQYF.

CDR3 sequence (DNA): TGCGCCAGCAGCTCCGCGGGACCTGGAAACACCATATATTTT. Translated: CASSSAGPGNTIYF. The gene calls are TRBV5-1 and TRBJ1-3, with a weak D call TRBD1 (5 bases). The CDR3 totals 14 residues. The V end lost 3 bases, the J end lost 2 bases, and 9 bases lay between the germline ends. Germline V lookup: CDR1 SGHRS, CDR2 YFSETQ.

The CDR3 loop is CASSPNGNTEAFF. The CDR3 nucleotides are TGTGCCAGCAGCCCTAACGGAAACACTGAAGCTTTCTTT. This chain joins TRBV3-1 (or the pseudogene TRBV3-2) and TRBJ1-1; no definite D call. Trimming shortened V by 4 bases and J by 2 bases, and 8 bases separated the two germline ends. The CDR3 contains 13 residues. The germline V gene has CDR1 LGHDT and CDR2 YNNKEL (reference sequence).

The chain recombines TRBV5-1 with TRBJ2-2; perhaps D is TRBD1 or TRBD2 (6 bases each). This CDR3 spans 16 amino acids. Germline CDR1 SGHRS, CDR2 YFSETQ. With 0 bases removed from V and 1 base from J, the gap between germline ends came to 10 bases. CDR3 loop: CASSLAGGLNTGELFF. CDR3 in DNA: TGCGCCAGCAGCTTGGCCGGGGGCCTGAACACCGGGGAGCTGTTTTTT.

CDR3 residues: CASSSPPRQETQYF. CDR3 sequence (DNA): TGTGCCAGCAGTTCCCCCCCCAGACAAGAGACCCAGTACTTC. This chain joins TRBV13 and TRBJ2-5; D is ambiguous. With 6 bases removed from V and 2 bases from J, the gap between germline ends came to 13 bases. This CDR3 comprises 14 residues. CDR1 is PRHDT and CDR2 is FYEKMQ in the germline V gene (reference sequence).

The chain's CDR3 is CATSRDQASGANVLTF. The CDR3 DNA sequence: TGTGCCACCAGCAGAGATCAGGCCTCTGGGGCCAACGTCCTGACTTTC. This rearrangement joins TRBV15 to TRBJ2-6; D is ambiguous. Germline assignment: CDR1 LNHNV and CDR2 YYDKDF (reference sequence). V was clipped by 0 bases and J by 0 bases, with 6 bases between them. This CDR3 has 16 amino acids.

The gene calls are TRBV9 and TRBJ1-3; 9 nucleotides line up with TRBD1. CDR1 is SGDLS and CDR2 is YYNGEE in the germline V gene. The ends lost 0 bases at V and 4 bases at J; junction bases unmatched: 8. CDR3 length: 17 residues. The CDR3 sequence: CASSVGGQGLVGNTIYF. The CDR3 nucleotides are TGTGCCAGCAGCGTAGGGGGACAGGGTTTGGTGGGAAACACCATATATTTT.

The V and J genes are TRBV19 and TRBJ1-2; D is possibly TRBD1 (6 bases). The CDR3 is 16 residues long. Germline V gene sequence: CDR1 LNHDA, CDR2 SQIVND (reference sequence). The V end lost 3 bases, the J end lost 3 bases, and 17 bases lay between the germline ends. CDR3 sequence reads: CASSMMQGRSDYGYTF. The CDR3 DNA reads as TGTGCCAGTAGTATGATGCAGGGGCGGTCGGACTATGGCTACACCTTC.

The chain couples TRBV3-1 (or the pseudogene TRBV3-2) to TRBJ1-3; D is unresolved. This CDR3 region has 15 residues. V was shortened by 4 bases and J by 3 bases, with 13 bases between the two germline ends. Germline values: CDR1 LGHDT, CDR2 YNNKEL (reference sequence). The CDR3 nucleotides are TGTGCCAGCAGCCTGGATCGGCAAGGTGGAAACACCATATATTTT. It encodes CASSLDRQGGNTIYF.